These 20 T cell receptor beta chains were sequenced from one sample in a study of blood T cell repertoires in COVID-19. Clones were read by immunoSEQ multiplex PCR, and TCRdb kept only the in-frame ones, dropping some. The table has about 93,000 clones, around 90% seen once. Material: peripheral blood. These TCRs come from a human donor with active COVID-19. The donor label of this sample is uncertain.

The V call is TRBV4-1, the J call TRBJ1-1; 11 positions match TRBD1. CDR1 and CDR2 (germline): MGHRA, YSYEKL. Trimming at V came to 3 bases and at J to 4 bases, leaving 4 bases not matched to a gene. The CDR3 runs 15 residues. The CDR3 here is CASSQDGTGGTEAFF. In DNA form, the CDR3 reads TGCGCCAGCAGCCAGGATGGGACAGGGGGCACTGAAGCTTTCTTT.

The chain has TRBV10-2 and TRBJ1-1, with no clear D. CDR3 length equals 14 residues. CDR1 is WSHSY and CDR2 is SAAADI in the germline V gene. Deletions cut 6 bases from V and 1 base from J, with 12 bases between. The CDR3 loop reads CASSLSGANTEAFF. As DNA, the CDR3 is TGCGCCAGCAGCCTATCGGGTGCGAACACTGAAGCTTTCTTT.

The chain uses TRBV7-2 and TRBJ2-7; D may be TRBD2 (5 bases). The CDR3 is 14 amino acids. The V gene's germline CDR1 is SGHTA and CDR2 FQGNSA. The germline V and J ends were trimmed by 3 bases and 6 bases, with 15 bases remaining between them. The CDR3 spells CASSLTLVAGEQYF. In DNA, the CDR3 is TGTGCCAGCAGCTTGACCCTAGTTGCGGGCGAGCAGTACTTC. Based on the CDR3 plus reference TRBV7-2 and TRBJ2-7, the full variable domain is GAGVSQSPSNKVTEKGKDVELRCDPISGHTALYWYRQSLGQGLEFLIYFQGNSAPDKSGLPSDRFSAERTGGSVSTLTIQRTQQEDSAVYLCASSLTLVAGEQYFGPGTRLTVT.

This clone was observed once. This sequence joins TRBV6-5 and TRBJ1-5; D gene uncertain. Germline assignment: CDR1 MNHEY and CDR2 SVGAGI. This CDR3 is built from 15 residues. V was trimmed by 0 bases and J by 0 bases, leaving 6 bases between them. The CDR3 DNA sequence: TGTGCCAGCAGTTACTCCTTGTATAGCAATCAGCCCCAGCATTTT. Translating gives CASSYSLYSNQPQHF.

The CDR3 coding sequence is TGCGCCAGCAGCCCGTCCTCCCGAGCCGAGCAGTTCTTC. This sequence encodes CASSPSSRAEQFF. J is TRBJ2-1 and V is TRBV5-1; no reliable D call. The CDR3 extends over 13 amino acids. Trimming cost V 4 bases and J 10 bases, with 15 bases left between them. CDR1 is SGHRS and CDR2 is YFSETQ in the germline V gene.

V and J are TRBV9 and TRBJ2-1, with 7 bases that match TRBD1. The ends lost 4 bases at V and 9 bases at J; junction bases unmatched: 13. There are 15 residues in the CDR3. CDR1 SGDLS and CDR2 YYNGEE come from the germline V gene. Here the CDR3 reads CASSRTGAVGVEQFF. In nucleotides, the CDR3 is TGTGCCAGCAGCCGAACAGGGGCCGTGGGTGTTGAGCAGTTCTTC.

This clone was recorded once. This chain connects TRBV15 to TRBJ1-5; D gene uncertain. Germline CDR1 and CDR2: LNHNV and YYDKDF (reference sequence). The CDR3 covers 14 residues. With 4 bases removed from V and 1 base from J, the gap between germline ends came to 8 bases. DNA for the CDR3: TGTGCCACCAGCACCCCCGGGAGCAATCAGCCCCAGCATTTT. This translates into CATSTPGSNQPQHF.

The rearrangement joins TRBV7-9 to TRBJ2-1; 8 bases match TRBD2. From germline, CDR1 is SEHNR and CDR2 FQNEAQ (reference sequence). J lost 6 bases, V lost 2 bases, and 9 bases had no gene match. The CDR3 is made up of 16 amino acids. CDR3 loop: CASSLYVGTRSNEQFF. For the CDR3, the DNA is TGTGCCAGCAGCTTATACGTAGGGACTAGGAGCAATGAGCAGTTCTTC. The full variable domain, with the rest looked up from reference TRBV7-9 and TRBJ2-1, is DTGVSQNPRHKITKRGQNVTFRCDPISEHNRLYWYRQTLGQGPEFLTYFQNEAQLEKSRLLSDRFSAERPKGSFSTLEIQRTEQGDSAMYLCASSLYVGTRSNEQFFGPGTRLTVL.

J is TRBJ2-7 and V is TRBV19, with 8 bases aligning to TRBD1. The CDR3 has 15 amino acids. V gave up 3 bases and J gave up 3 bases; unmatched junction bases: 7. Germline V CDR1 and CDR2: LNHDA, SQIVND (reference sequence). The CDR3 DNA sequence: TGTGCCAGTAGTATTGGACAGGGTGGAATCTACGAGCAGTACTTC. Encoded protein: CASSIGQGGIYEQYF.

V usage is TRBV5-8 and J usage is TRBJ2-2; D possibly corresponds to TRBD2 (7 bases). V shed 5 bases and J shed 6 bases, with 17 bases lying between them. CDR1 is SGHTS, CDR2 YDEGEE, per germline. This CDR3 has 15 residues. The CDR3 protein is CASRPPGGPAGELFF. Written as DNA, the CDR3 is TGTGCCAGCAGACCCCCGGGGGGCCCCGCCGGGGAGCTGTTTTTT. The variable domain in full, completed from reference TRBV5-8 and TRBJ2-2, reads EAGVTQSPTHLIKTRGQQATLRCSPISGHTSVYWYQQALGLGLQFLLWYDEGEERNRGNFPPRFSGRQFPNYSSELNVNALELEDSALYLCASRPPGGPAGELFFGEGSRLTVL.

V is TRBV18 and J is TRBJ2-5, with 12 bases identical to TRBD2. Trimming removed 5 bases from V and 1 base from J; junction bases left unmatched: 2. CDR1 and CDR2 from the germline V gene are KGHSH and LQKENI. This CDR3 has 15 amino acids. The CDR3 loop is CASSTTSGGQETQYF. For the CDR3, the DNA is TGTGCCAGCTCAACGACTAGCGGGGGCCAAGAGACCCAGTACTTC.

The chain uses TRBV7-2 and TRBJ1-1; maybe TRBD1 (5 bases). The CDR3 is made up of 14 amino acids. V was shortened by 6 bases and J by 3 bases, with 14 bases between the two germline ends. Germline V gives CDR1 SGHTA, CDR2 FQGNSA. DNA for the CDR3: TGTGCCAGCAGGACTTATCGGGGGGACACTGAAGCTTTCTTT. Residues: CASRTYRGDTEAFF.

The chain uses TRBV18 and TRBJ1-1; 10 nucleotides agree with TRBD1. Trimming took 1 base from V and 0 from J; bases not matched to a gene: 2. The germline V gene encodes CDR1 KGHSH and CDR2 LQKENI. CDR3 size: 16 residues. The CDR3 DNA is TGTGCCAGCTCACCACAGGGACAGGGGATGAACACTGAAGCTTTCTTT. This gives the protein CASSPQGQGMNTEAFF.

This chain connects TRBV6-5 to TRBJ1-2; D uncertain. Germline V gives CDR1 MNHEY, CDR2 SVGAGI. V gave up 7 bases and J gave up 2 bases, with 8 bases separating them. This CDR3 is 12 amino acids long. The CDR3 is CASISPNYGYTF. The CDR3, as DNA: TGTGCCAGCATTAGTCCGAACTATGGCTACACCTTC.

This clone was observed a single time. This chain links TRBV10-3 with TRBJ2-1; D possibly corresponds to TRBD2 (6 bases). This CDR3 is built from 14 residues. V lost 6 bases and J lost 2, with 11 bases in between. The germline V gene has CDR1 ENHRY and CDR2 SYGVKD. The CDR3 here is CAISRDSPYNEQFF. CDR3 in DNA: TGTGCCATCAGCCGGGACTCTCCCTACAATGAGCAGTTCTTC.

This clone was detected once. J is TRBJ1-2 and V is TRBV6-6, with no clear D. This CDR3 contains 15 residues. Trimming removed 2 bases at V and 6 bases at J, with 16 bases between. Looked up from germline, CDR1 is MNHNY and CDR2 is SVGAGI (reference sequence). CDR3 in DNA: TGTGCCAGCAGTTACGCCCACGCGGGGATCAATGGCTACACCTTC. Protein: CASSYAHAGINGYTF.

The chain uses TRBV4-3 and TRBJ1-6; D is undetermined. Germline V gives CDR1 LGHNA, CDR2 YSLEER. The CDR3 loop spans 18 amino acids. V lost 0 bases, J lost 0 bases, and 12 bases lay in between. CDR3 nucleotides: TGCGCCAGCAGCCAAGATCCGGGATCGAGCTCCTATAATTCACCCCTCCACTTT. It codes for CASSQDPGSSSYNSPLHF.

The chain couples TRBV19 to TRBJ2-1, with a possible D match to TRBD2 (6 bases). With 6 bases removed from V and 0 bases from J, the gap between germline ends came to 12 bases. CDR1 and CDR2 from the germline V gene are LNHDA and SQIVND (reference sequence). The CDR3 is 15 residues long. This CDR3 is CASRLAESSYNEQFF. As DNA, the CDR3 is TGTGCCAGTAGGTTAGCGGAAAGCTCCTACAATGAGCAGTTCTTC.

The rearrangement uses TRBV5-4 and TRBJ2-6; D remains ambiguous. The CDR3 length is 15 residues. Germline V CDR1 and CDR2: SGHNT, YYREEE (reference sequence). Trimming removed 0 bases at V and 1 base at J, with 5 bases between. The CDR3 region is CASSLVGSGANVLTF. CDR3 sequence (DNA): TGTGCCAGCAGCTTGGTCGGTTCTGGGGCCAACGTCCTGACTTTC.

The chain employs TRBV7-2 and TRBJ2-1; TRBD2 is a possible D gene (6 bases). The CDR3 sequence is 17 residues long. V was trimmed by 4 bases and J by 5 bases, leaving 21 bases between them. The V gene's germline CDR1 is SGHTA and CDR2 FQGNSA. CDR3 amino acids: CASSSRGTGNLNNEQFF. The DNA for the CDR3 is TGTGCCAGCAGCTCCCGTGGGACTGGGAATTTGAACAATGAGCAGTTCTTC.